This T cell receptor (beta chain) originates from a study of regulatory T cells in long-lasting Graves disease. Study-level findings and limits: Samples came from peripheral blood alone, without thyroid tissue. Sample size, which was small, may have reduced accuracy.

Specified time point: newly diagnosed GD, antithyroid drugs for less than 3 months. Extracted PBMC RNA gave rise to the TCR library. The J segment lost 3 bases and the V segment lost 4 bases, leaving 4 bases of the junction unmatched. This CDR3 is 13 amino acids long. CDR1 is GTSNPN and CDR2 is SVGIG in the germline V gene (reference sequence). HTBI primers from iRepertoire and Arm-PCR of CDR3 regions yielded the TCR beta libraries. MiXCR, run by TCRdb on the multiplex PCR reads, gives a single entry per CDR3 protein. The table has approximately 350,000 distinct CDR3 sequences, 12% seen once; the top ten hold approximately 17%. This clonotype was seen repeatedly, ten times or more. Its antigen is unknown. Separately, the same data were catalogued under a study of T cells in Graves' hyperthyroidism and ophthalmopathy. That publication notes: Stability of Graves' hyperthyroidism was defined as absent ophthalmopathy progression within 18 months. Hyperthyroidism in the patients, aged 18 to 65, was newly diagnosed and under 2 months in duration.

The rearrangement links TRBV30 to TRBJ1-2, with 8 bases fitting TRBD1. The sequencing used peripheral blood mononuclear cells (PBMCs), collected at new diagnosis, from a patient treated with antithyroid drugs. This sequence originates from a woman aged 18-29 years with Graves disease. This CDR3 is CAWNPTGDYGYTF. CDR3 nucleotide sequence: TGTGCCTGGAACCCGACAGGGGACTATGGCTACACCTTC.